Presented here are 9 T cell receptor beta chains from one specimen sequenced in a study of tumor-infiltrating lymphocytes in primary liver carcinoma (dated by TCRdb to the late 2010s). RNA from unsorted whole blood was extracted with TRIzol reagent, and germline DNA was obtained with the DNeasy Blood & Tissue kit. These reads were obtained on an Illumina HiSeq 2500. A constant-region primer and ProtoScript II reverse transcriptase were used to reverse-transcribe TCRbeta-specific cDNA from approximately 550 ng total RNA. Three nested multiplex PCR rounds, following a slightly modified ARM-PCR procedure, were used to build the TCRbeta libraries. Multiplex TRBV1-TRBV30 forward primers and a Cbeta reverse primer were used in the first two PCR rounds, each of which was run for around 9 cycles. TCRdb itself trimmed the public reads at Q25 with fastp, ran MiXCR and retained productive beta chains. Under each unique CDR3 protein, matching rows form one entry showing the most common genes and DNA. This sample comprises fewer than 350,000 distinct CDR3 sequences, less than 70% of them detected only once. About 6.5% of the sample is in the top ten clones.

Input material: peripheral blood. These receptors all stem from a man aged 40-50 years with primary liver carcinoma and hepatitis B virus infection.

Note on this clonotype: Just one base apart from a much larger clone, this may be a read error. The chain is built from TRBV6-5 and TRBJ2-7; a possible D gene is TRBD1 (5 bases). The CDR3 extends over 17 amino acids. V was clipped by 2 bases and J by 1 base, with 18 bases between them. The germline V gene has CDR1 MNHEY and CDR2 SVGAGI. As DNA, the CDR3 is TGTGCCAGCAGTTACCAGGAGCCTGCAGGGAATTCCTACGAGCAGTACTTC. Residues: CASSYQEPAGNSYEQYF.

The V and J genes are TRBV13 and TRBJ1-1; no definite D call. Trimming removed 5 bases from V and 1 base from J, with 8 bases in between. Germline V gene data show CDR1 as PRHDT and CDR2 as FYEKMQ (reference sequence). This CDR3 region has 13 residues. In DNA form, the CDR3 reads TGTGCCAGCAGCCTACGGAGGAACACTGAAGCTTTCTTT. Protein: CASSLRRNTEAFF.

Details on this clonotype: A much larger clonotype is one base distant, so this may be a read error. As the CDR3 is not closed by the conserved phenylalanine or tryptophan, this likely results from a read error. This chain connects TRBV6-1 to TRBJ2-1; 11 bases fit TRBD2. The CDR3 contains 15 residues. Germline loops: CDR1 MNHNS, CDR2 SASEGT. V lost 4 bases and J lost 12; bases outside the gene matches: 11. CDR3 sequence reads: CASSAPGLADEVQFL. DNA for the CDR3: TGTGCCAGCAGTGCCCCGGGACTAGCGGACGAGGTGCAGTTCTTA.

The rearrangement uses TRBV25-1 and TRBJ2-7; maybe TRBD2 (6 bases). The V end lost 7 bases, the J end lost 4 bases, and 14 bases lay between the germline ends. The CDR3 length is 13 residues. Looked up from germline, CDR1 is MGHDK and CDR2 is SYGVNS. This CDR3 reads CASTSGVMYEQYF. The CDR3 nucleotides read TGTGCCAGCACATCGGGAGTGATGTACGAGCAGTACTTC.

For this clonotype: The junction and the germline gene differ at one end; a read error may be behind it. The CDR3 region has the DNA TGTGCCAGCAGCCGAGATCGGGAGGTTGGGACTAGCGGCACAGATATGCAGTATTTT. Amino acids: CASSRDREVGTSGTDMQYF. The rearrangement joins TRBV4-2 to TRBJ2-3; 11 bases are a match to TRBD2. The CDR3 consists of 19 residues. Germline CDR1 and CDR2: LGHNA and YNFKEQ.

V usage is TRBV6-6 and J usage is TRBJ2-1, with 13 bases fitting TRBD2. The CDR3 runs to 16 residues. Germline CDR1 and CDR2: MNHNY and SVGAGI (reference sequence). V was clipped by 2 bases and J by 9 bases; unmatched bases: 7. The CDR3, as DNA: TGTGCCAGCAGTTACCAGGGACTAGCGGGATCAAGTGAGCAGTTCTTC. Its translation: CASSYQGLAGSSEQFF.

This clonotype was counted a few times. A much larger clonotype is one base distant, so this may be a read error. The V gene is TRBV6-2 or TRBV6-3, the J gene TRBJ2-1, with 9 bases that match TRBD2. This CDR3 has 16 amino acids. The germline CDR1 and CDR2 sequences are MNHEY and SVGEGT. In DNA form, the CDR3 reads TGTCCCAGCAGACCCATAGCGGGAGAGATTTATAATGAGCAGTTCTTC. Amino acid sequence: CPSRPIAGEIYNEQFF.

As to this clonotype: A read error may produce the germline difference seen at one junction end. CDR3 DNA sequence: TGTGTCAGCAGCCAAGATAATAGCGGGATGGGCACAGATACGCAGTATTTC. It specifies CVSSQDNSGMGTDTQYF. This chain joins TRBV4-2 and TRBJ2-3; 8 nucleotides line up with TRBD2. From germline, CDR1 is LGHNA and CDR2 YNFKEQ. The CDR3 totals 17 residues.

Points on this clonotype: The CDR3 end shows no conserved phenylalanine or tryptophan, and so a read error is likely. The rearrangement joins TRBV24-1 to TRBJ2-7; D possibly corresponds to TRBD2 (5 bases). Germline values: CDR1 KGHDR, CDR2 SFDVKD. V was cut by 8 bases and J by 5 bases, with 12 bases left in between. The CDR3 sequence is 12 residues long. As DNA, the CDR3 is TGTGCCACCACCCCCCCGGGGAACGAGCAGTACTCC. As protein: CATTPPGNEQYS.